This T cell receptor (beta chain) comes out of a study of Ad26.COV2.S vaccination and SARS-CoV-2 variants. Study overall: Participant was drawn from the COV1001 Ad26.COV2.S trial arm.

Treatment: around 19 received Ad26.COV2.S at low or high dose, single or two shots; roughly five received placebo; per-sample allocation not given. Each sample was drawn 63 days after the first injection (of vaccine or placebo). The shot given was an Ad26 vector that makes Wuhan-strain SARS-CoV-2 spike. The length of the CDR3 is 13 residues. V was shortened by 5 bases and J by 0 bases, with 8 bases between the two germline ends. Germline V lookup: CDR1 SGHTA, CDR2 FQGTGA. Study outcomes and limitations: Higher spike-specific TCR breadth was found in vaccine recipients than in placebo recipients.

A word on this clone: Antigen: not known.

TCRdb's copy holds only in-frame clones and misses some; the assay was immunoSEQ multiplex PCR. The sample includes 350,000 to 450,000 clones, around nine tenths of them seen just once. The clonotype originates from a person aged 18-65 years who received the Ad26.COV2.S COVID-19 vaccine or a placebo. The sample consisted of peripheral blood, taken in a trial of Ad26.COV2.S vaccine versus placebo. The rearrangement uses TRBV7-3 and TRBJ2-7; D is ambiguous. Here the CDR3 reads CASSPTPSYEQYF. DNA of the CDR3: TGTGCCAGCAGCCCGACACCCTCCTACGAGCAGTACTTC. Supplemented by reference TRBV7-3 and TRBJ2-7, the full variable domain reads GAGVSQTPSNKVTEKGKYVELRCDPISGHTALYWYRQSLGQGPEFLIYFQGTGAADDSGLPNDRFFAVRPEGSVSTLKIQRTERGDSAVYLCASSPTPSYEQYFGPGTRLTVT.